A selection of T cell receptor beta chains follows, all from one sample in a study of metastatic and nonmetastatic thyroid tumors. With MiXCR, TCRdb reprocessed the PCR reads. Of about 20,000 clones in the sample, 12% were seen once. Sample: blood. These receptor sequences come from a male donor with papillary thyroid cancer or a benign thyroid nodule (not recorded which). Some clones in this sample may be carry-over from other donors' samples. The CDR3 runs from the conserved cysteine through the conserved F or W. Fields, in order: V gene, J gene, D gene, clone size, CDR3 DNA, CDR3 protein. A D gene is named only where the DNA matches it firmly. Expanded clones get a size class; other rows say once, few or many, or leave the size out.

TRBV28	TRBJ2-3	.	medium-sized	TGTGCCAGCAGTTTACTCCCTACAGGTACAGATACGCAGTATTTT	CASSLLPTGTDTQYF
TRBV5-7	TRBJ2-6	TRBD1	many	TGTGCCAGCAGCGGATGGGACAGTGACTTATCTGGGGCCAACGTCCTGACTTTC	CASSGWDSDLSGANVLTF
TRBV11-2	TRBJ1-1	.	.	TGTGCCAGCAGCCCAGAAGGGTACGGGGGAATGAGTGAAGCTTTCTTT	CASSPEGYGGMSEAFF
TRBV4-1	TRBJ2-1	.	many	TGCGCCAGCAGCTCATCCCCCTCTAGCTTTAATGAGCAGTTCTTC	CASSSSPSSFNEQFF
TRBV11-2	TRBJ2-1	TRBD2	.	TGTGCCAGCAGGAGGTCGAGCGGGGGGGCTGCTGTGTTCTTC	CASRRSSGGAAVFF
TRBV18	TRBJ1-5	.	many	TGTGCCAGCTCACCCCAGGGCGGCAACAATCAGCCCCAGCATTTT	CASSPQGGNNQPQHF
TRBV28	TRBJ1-3	TRBD1	.	TGTGCCAGCGGGGCGACAGGGGGAGCAGGAAACACCATATATTTT	CASGATGGAGNTIYF
TRBV6-1	TRBJ2-1	.	medium-sized	TGTGCCAGCAGTTTGAGCGGCAGAGCGGGCAATGAGCAGTTCTTC	CASSLSGRAGNEQFF
TRBV5-8	TRBJ1-2	.	many	TGTGCCAGCAGCTTGGAGGGCGGCTTCTATGGCTACACCTTC	CASSLEGGFYGYTF
TRBV7-8	TRBJ2-7	.	medium-sized	TGTGCCAGCAGCTTAGTATCAGACGAGCAGTACTTC	CASSLVSDEQYF
TRBV29-1	TRBJ1-1	TRBD1	many	TGCAGCGTTGACCCCGGGACAGTTAACACTGAAGCTTTCTTT	CSVDPGTVNTEAFF
TRBV12-5	TRBJ1-5	TRBD1	many	TGTGCTAGTGGTCCGGGGACCGGGACAGGGGGAAGAGGGGCTAGCAATCAGCCCCAGCATTTT	CASGPGTGTGGRGASNQPQHF
TRBV5-4	TRBJ2-2	TRBD1	many	TGTGCCAGCAGCCTTGACAGGGCGAACACCGGGGAGCTGTTTTTT	CASSLDRANTGELFF
TRBV12-3/TRBV12-4	TRBJ1-2	TRBD1	many	TGTGCCAGCAGCCACAGTGGGGACAGGGGCTCCAATGGCTACACCTTC	CASSHSGDRGSNGYTF
TRBV9	TRBJ1-6	TRBD1	.	TGTGCCAGCAGCGCGGGACAGGGGGCTTATAATTCACCCCTCCACTTT	CASSAGQGAYNSPLHF
TRBV29-1	TRBJ1-5	.	few	TGCAGCGTTGGTAGTACAGACGATCAGCCCCAGCATTTT	CSVGSTDDQPQHF
TRBV2	TRBJ2-7	.	medium-sized	TGTGCCAGCAGTCTGGGTTATTACGAGCAGTACTTC	CASSLGYYEQYF
TRBV24-1	TRBJ2-2	TRBD1	many	TGTGCCACCTCCGGGACAGGTCTTTCCGGGGAGCTGCTTTTT	CATSGTGLSGELLF
TRBV7-3	TRBJ2-2	.	medium-sized	TGTGCCAGCAGCTTGGGGGCCGGGGAGCTGTTTTTT	CASSLGAGELFF
TRBV18	TRBJ2-3	.	many	TGTGCCAGCTCACCGGCAAGACCGGATACGCAGTATTTT	CASSPARPDTQYF
TRBV2	TRBJ2-2	.	once	TGTGCCAGCAAACAGGGCTCCACCGGGGAGCTGTTTTTT	CASKQGSTGELFF
TRBV3-1	TRBJ2-7	.	many	TGTGCCAGCAGCCAAGATGCCCTTGAATCACTCTCCTACGAGCAGTACTTC	CASSQDALESLSYEQYF
TRBV6-1	TRBJ2-7	.	few	TGTGCCAGCTGGAGCGCTTTGGAAGGGGGCGAGCAGTACTTC	CASWSALEGGEQYF
TRBV20-1	TRBJ2-1	TRBD2	.	TGCAGTGCTAGAGATCAAGGTAGCGGGAGGGCTCGCCCCAGTGAGCAGTTCTTC	CSARDQGSGRARPSEQFF
TRBV11-2	TRBJ2-7	.	many	TGTGCCAGCAGCTTTCTGGGGGCGACCTACGAGCAGTACTTC	CASSFLGATYEQYF
TRBV6-6	TRBJ1-1	.	many	TGTGCCAGCAGTTACTCGATTTTATGGTTCATGAACACTGAAGCTTTCTTT	CASSYSILWFMNTEAFF
TRBV6-1	TRBJ1-1	.	few	TGTGCCAGCACCGGGGCCGGGACACCTTCCGAAGCTTTCTTT	CASTGAGTPSEAFF
TRBV5-4	TRBJ1-1	TRBD1	many	TGTGCCAGCAGCTTACCCCCGGGACAGGGGGCTGCCGCTTTCTTT	CASSLPPGQGAAAFF
TRBV7-9	TRBJ2-2	.	many	TGTGCCAGCTCACCGGGACAAAACACCGGGGAGCTGTTTTTT	CASSPGQNTGELFF
TRBV5-1	TRBJ2-3	TRBD2	.	TGCGCCAGCAGCTTGACTAGCGGAACAGATACGCAGTATTTT	CASSLTSGTDTQYF
TRBV28	TRBJ1-2	.	few	TGTGCCAGCACCTCCGGGCAGGTCCCCACCTTC	CASTSGQVPTF
TRBV6-2/TRBV6-3	TRBJ2-1	.	few	TGTGCCAGCAGTTACGTGCTAGCTGCTAATCAGTTCTTC	CASSYVLAANQFF
TRBV30	TRBJ1-6	TRBD1	medium-sized	TGTGCCTGGAGTCCGAGACAGGGGTCACCCCTCCACTTT	CAWSPRQGSPLHF
TRBV4-3	TRBJ2-3	TRBD2	once	TGCGCCAGCAGCCAAGATAAGCGGGACACAGATACGCAGTATTTT	CASSQDKRDTDTQYF
TRBV24-1	TRBJ1-2	TRBD1	many	TGTGCCACCAGTGATTCGGGGGACAGATATGGCTACACCTTC	CATSDSGDRYGYTF
TRBV28	TRBJ2-3	TRBD2	medium-sized	TGTGCCAGCAGTGGAAGGACTAGCGGGAAATACACAGATACGCAGTATTTT	CASSGRTSGKYTDTQYF
TRBV28	TRBJ2-7	TRBD1	medium-sized	TGTGCCAGCAGTCAAGGACAGGGGGCCTACGAGCAGTACTTC	CASSQGQGAYEQYF
TRBV20-1	TRBJ2-5	.	many	TGCAGTGCTAGCGGGAATCAAGAGACCCAGTACTTC	CSASGNQETQYF
TRBV20-1	TRBJ2-7	.	.	TGCAGTGCTAAAGCCGGGGCTGTATCCTACGAGCAGTACTTC	CSAKAGAVSYEQYF
TRBV20-1	TRBJ2-6	.	.	TGCAGTGCACTGGAATCTGGGGCCAACGTCCTGACTTTC	CSALESGANVLTF